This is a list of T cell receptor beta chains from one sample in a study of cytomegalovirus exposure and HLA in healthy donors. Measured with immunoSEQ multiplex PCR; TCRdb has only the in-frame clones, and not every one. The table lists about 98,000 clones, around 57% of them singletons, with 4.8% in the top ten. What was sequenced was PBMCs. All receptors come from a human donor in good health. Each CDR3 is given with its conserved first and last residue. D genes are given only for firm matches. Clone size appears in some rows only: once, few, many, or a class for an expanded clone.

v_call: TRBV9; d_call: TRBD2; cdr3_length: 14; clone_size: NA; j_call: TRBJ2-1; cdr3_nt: TGTGCCAGCAGCGTAGGGACTAGATACAATGAGCAGTTCTTC; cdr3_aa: CASSVGTRYNEQFF
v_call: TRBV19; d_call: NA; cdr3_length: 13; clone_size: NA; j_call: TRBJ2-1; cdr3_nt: TGTGCCAGTAGTATGGGAGCTGACAATGAGCAGTTCTTC; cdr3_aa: CASSMGADNEQFF
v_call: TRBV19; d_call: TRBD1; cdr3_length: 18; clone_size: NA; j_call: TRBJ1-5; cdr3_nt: TGTGCCAGTAGTAAGGGACAGGGGGCGCGAGTTGGCAATCAGCCCCAGCATTTT; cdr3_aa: CASSKGQGARVGNQPQHF
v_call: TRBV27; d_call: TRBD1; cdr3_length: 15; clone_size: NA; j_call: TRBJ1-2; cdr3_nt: TGTGCCAGCAGTTTACTCGACAGGGGACCCTATGGCTACACCTTC; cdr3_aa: CASSLLDRGPYGYTF
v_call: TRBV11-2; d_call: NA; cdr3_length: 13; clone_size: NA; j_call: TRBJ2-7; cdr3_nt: TGTGCCAGCAGCTTAGAGCGGACATCCTGGCAGTACTTC; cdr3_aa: CASSLERTSWQYF
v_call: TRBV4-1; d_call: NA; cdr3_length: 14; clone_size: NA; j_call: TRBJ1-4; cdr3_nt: TGCGCCAGCAGTCGGGGAGTCTTTAATGAAAAACTGTTTTTT; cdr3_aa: CASSRGVFNEKLFF
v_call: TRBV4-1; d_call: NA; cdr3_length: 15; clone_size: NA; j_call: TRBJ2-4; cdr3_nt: TGCGCCAGCAGCCAAGGGTCAGTTCCCAAAAACATTCAGTACTTC; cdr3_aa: CASSQGSVPKNIQYF
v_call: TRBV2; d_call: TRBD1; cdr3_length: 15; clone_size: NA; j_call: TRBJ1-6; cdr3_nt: TGTGCCAGCAGCCCACAGGGGACGCTTAATTCACCCCTCCACTTT; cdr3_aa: CASSPQGTLNSPLHF
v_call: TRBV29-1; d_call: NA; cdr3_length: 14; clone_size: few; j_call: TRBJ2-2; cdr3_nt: TGCAGCGTTGAAAACGCGGTGAACACCGGGGAGCTGTTTTTT; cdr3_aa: CSVENAVNTGELFF
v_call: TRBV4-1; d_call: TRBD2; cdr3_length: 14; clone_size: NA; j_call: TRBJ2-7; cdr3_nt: TGCGCCAGCAGCCAGACTAGCGGGGAGTACGAGCAGTACTTC; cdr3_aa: CASSQTSGEYEQYF
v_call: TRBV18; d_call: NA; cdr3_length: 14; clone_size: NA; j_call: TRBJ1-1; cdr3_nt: TGTGCCAGCTCACCACAGGGGATGAACACTGAAGCTTTCTTT; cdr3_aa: CASSPQGMNTEAFF
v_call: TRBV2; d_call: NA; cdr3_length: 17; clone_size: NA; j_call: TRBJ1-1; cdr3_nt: TGTGCCAGCAGTGTGGTCAGCGCTTTAGATATGAACACTGAAGCTTTCTTT; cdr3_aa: CASSVVSALDMNTEAFF
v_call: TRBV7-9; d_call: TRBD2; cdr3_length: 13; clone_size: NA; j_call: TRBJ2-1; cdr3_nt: TGTGCCAGCAGGAAGGAGCGGGGGGATGAGCAGTTCTTC; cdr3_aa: CASRKERGDEQFF
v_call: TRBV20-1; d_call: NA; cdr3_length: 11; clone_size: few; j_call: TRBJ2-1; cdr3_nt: TGCAGTGCTAGTCAGGGGTACGAGCAGTTCTTC; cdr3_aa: CSASQGYEQFF
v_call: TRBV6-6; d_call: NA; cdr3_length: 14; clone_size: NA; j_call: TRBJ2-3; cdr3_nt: TGTGCCAGCAGGGTAGACAGAGACCCAGATACGCAGTATTTT; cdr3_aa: CASRVDRDPDTQYF
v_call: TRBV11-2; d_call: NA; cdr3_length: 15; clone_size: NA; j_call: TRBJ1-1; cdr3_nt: TGTGCCAGCAGCGTTTCAGGGTTCCTAAACACTGAAGCTTTCTTT; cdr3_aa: CASSVSGFLNTEAFF
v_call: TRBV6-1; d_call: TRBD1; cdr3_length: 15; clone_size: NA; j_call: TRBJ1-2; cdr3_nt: TGTGCCAGCAGTGTCGGGACAGGAGCTAACTATGGCTACACCTTC; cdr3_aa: CASSVGTGANYGYTF
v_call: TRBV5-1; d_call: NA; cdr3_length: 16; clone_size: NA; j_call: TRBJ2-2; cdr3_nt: TGCGCCAGCAGCTTTGGGGGCGGGCTCCCTTCCGGGGAGCTGTTTTTT; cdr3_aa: CASSFGGGLPSGELFF
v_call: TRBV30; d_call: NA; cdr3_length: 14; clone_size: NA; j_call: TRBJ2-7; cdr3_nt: TGTGCCTGGAGTTCTGCCAGAGGGTGGAACGAGCAGTACTTC; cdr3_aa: CAWSSARGWNEQYF
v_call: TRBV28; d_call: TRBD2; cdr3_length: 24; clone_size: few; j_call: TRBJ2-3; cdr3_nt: TGTGCCAGCAGTTTATACCCGGAGCTAGCGGGAGGGCACCACCACGTTTTCTCCACAGATACGCAGTATTTT; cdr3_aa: CASSLYPELAGGHHHVFSTDTQYF
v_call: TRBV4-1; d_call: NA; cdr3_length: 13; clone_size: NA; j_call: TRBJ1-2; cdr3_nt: TGCGCCAGCAGCCAACAGTCTGACTATGGCTACACCTTC; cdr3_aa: CASSQQSDYGYTF
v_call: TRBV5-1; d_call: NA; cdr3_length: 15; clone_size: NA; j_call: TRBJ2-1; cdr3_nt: TGCGCCAGCAGCTTGGGTGGCAGAGGGATCAATGAGCAGTTCTTC; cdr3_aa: CASSLGGRGINEQFF